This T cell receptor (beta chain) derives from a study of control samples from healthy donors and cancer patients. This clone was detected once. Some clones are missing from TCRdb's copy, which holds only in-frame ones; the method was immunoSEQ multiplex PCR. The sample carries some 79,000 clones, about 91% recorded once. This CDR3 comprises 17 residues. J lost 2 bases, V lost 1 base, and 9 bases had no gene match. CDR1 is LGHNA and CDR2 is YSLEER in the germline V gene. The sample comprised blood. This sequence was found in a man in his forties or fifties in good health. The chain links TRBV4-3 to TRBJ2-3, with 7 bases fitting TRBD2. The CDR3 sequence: CASSQGAPRGVTDTQYF. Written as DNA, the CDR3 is TGCGCCAGCAGCCAAGGGGCCCCTCGGGGGGTCACAGATACGCAGTATTTT.